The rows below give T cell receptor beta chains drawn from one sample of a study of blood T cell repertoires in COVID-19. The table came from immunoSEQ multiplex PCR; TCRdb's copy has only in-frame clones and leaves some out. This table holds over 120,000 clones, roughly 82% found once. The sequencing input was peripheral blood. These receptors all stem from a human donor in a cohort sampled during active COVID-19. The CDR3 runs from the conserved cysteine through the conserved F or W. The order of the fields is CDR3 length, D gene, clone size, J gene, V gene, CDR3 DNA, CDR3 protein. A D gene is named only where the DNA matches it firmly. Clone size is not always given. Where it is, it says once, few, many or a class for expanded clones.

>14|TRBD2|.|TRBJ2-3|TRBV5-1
TGCGCCAGCAGCTCCCTAGCGGGCACAGATACGCAGTATTTT
CASSSLAGTDTQYF
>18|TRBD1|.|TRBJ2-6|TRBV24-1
TGTGCCACCAGTGATTCCGGGACAGGGTTTACTGGGGCCAACGTCCTGACTTTC
CATSDSGTGFTGANVLTF
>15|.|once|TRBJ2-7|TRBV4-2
TGTGCCAGCAGCCAAGATGTGACTTTATCCTACGAGCAGTACTTC
CASSQDVTLSYEQYF
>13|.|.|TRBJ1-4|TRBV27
TGTGCCAGCAGTTTCGGGGGTGGGGAAAAACTGTTTTTT
CASSFGGGEKLFF
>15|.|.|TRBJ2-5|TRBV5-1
TGCGCCAGCAGCTCTAGTCCTAGGGGAAAAGAGACCCAGTACTTC
CASSSSPRGKETQYF
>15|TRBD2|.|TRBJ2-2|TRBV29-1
TGCAGCGTTTTGGGACTAGCGGCGAACACCGGGGAGCTGTTTTTT
CSVLGLAANTGELFF
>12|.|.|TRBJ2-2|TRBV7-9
TGTGCCAGCCCGGGGGACAGCGGGGAGCTGTTTTTT
CASPGDSGELFF
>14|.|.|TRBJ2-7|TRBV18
TGTGCCAGCTCACTAGGCGGGCCGTCCTACGAGCAGTACTTC
CASSLGGPSYEQYF
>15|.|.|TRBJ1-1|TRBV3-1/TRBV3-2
TGTGCCAGCAGCCAAGATTTGGTCAGAAACACTGAAGCTTTCTTT
CASSQDLVRNTEAFF
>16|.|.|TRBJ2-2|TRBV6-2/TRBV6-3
TGTGCCAGCAGTTACTTGGGCAGTCAATACACCGGGGAGCTGTTTTTT
CASSYLGSQYTGELFF
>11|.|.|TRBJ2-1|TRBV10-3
TGTGCCATCAGCTCTAACAATGAGCAGTTCTTC
CAISSNNEQFF
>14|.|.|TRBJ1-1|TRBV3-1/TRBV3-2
TGTGCCAGCAGCCCGGCAGGGGTGAACACTGAAGCTTTCTTT
CASSPAGVNTEAFF
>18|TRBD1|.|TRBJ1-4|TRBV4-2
TGTGCCAGCAGCCAAGATCCTTCCCCGGGACAGGGTCATGAAAAACTGTTTTTT
CASSQDPSPGQGHEKLFF
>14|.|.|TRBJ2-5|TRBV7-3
TGTGCCAGCAGCTTAAGCCGGGACTCAGGGACCCAGTACTTC
CASSLSRDSGTQYF
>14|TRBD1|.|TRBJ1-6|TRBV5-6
TGTGCCAGCAGTTCCGGGACAGGTGACTCACCCCTCCACTTT
CASSSGTGDSPLHF
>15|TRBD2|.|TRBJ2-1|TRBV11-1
TGTGCCAGCAGCTGGTCTAGCGGGGGGGCGGGTGAGCAGTTCTTC
CASSWSSGGAGEQFF
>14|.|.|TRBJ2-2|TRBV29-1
TGCAGCGTTGAGTCGGCAGGCGCCACCGGGGAGCTGTTTTTT
CSVESAGATGELFF
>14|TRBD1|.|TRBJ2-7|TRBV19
TGTGCCAGTAGTCCGGACAGGATCGGCTACGAGCAGTACTTC
CASSPDRIGYEQYF
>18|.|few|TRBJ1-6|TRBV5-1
TGCGCCAGCAGCTTGGCCGTAGGAGGGTCCCAAAAGAATTCACCCCTCCACTTT
CASSLAVGGSQKNSPLHF
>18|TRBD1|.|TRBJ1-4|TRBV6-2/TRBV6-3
TGTGCCAGCAACCCCCGCGGCAGGGGGCGCCGAACTAATGAAAAACTGTTTTTT
CASNPRGRGRRTNEKLFF
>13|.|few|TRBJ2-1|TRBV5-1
TGCGCCAGCAGCCCCGGGGGGCTGGAGGAGCAGTTCTTC
CASSPGGLEEQFF
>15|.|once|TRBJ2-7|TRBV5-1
TGCGCCAGCAGCTTGGTGGCTAGCGAGGGATACGAGCAGTACTTC
CASSLVASEGYEQYF
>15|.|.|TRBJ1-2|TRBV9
TGTGCCAGCAGCGTAACCCCCGGGTCAAACTATGGCTACACCTTC
CASSVTPGSNYGYTF
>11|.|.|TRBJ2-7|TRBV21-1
TGTGCCAGCACGCAGGGGGTCTGGCAGTACTTC
CASTQGVWQYF
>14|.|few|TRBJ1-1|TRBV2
TGTGCCAGCAGTGACGTCAGCAGGGATGTCGGAGCTTTCTTT
CASSDVSRDVGAFF
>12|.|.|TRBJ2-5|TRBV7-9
TGTGCCAGCAGCGAGTACCAAGAGACCCAGTACTTC
CASSEYQETQYF
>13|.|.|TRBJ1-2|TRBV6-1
TGTGCCAGCAGTGAAGTGCAGGGGTATGGCTACACCTTC
CASSEVQGYGYTF
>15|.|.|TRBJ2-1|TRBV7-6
TGTGCCAGCAGCTTAGGCGGGGTATTGAGGAATGAGCAGTTCTTC
CASSLGGVLRNEQFF
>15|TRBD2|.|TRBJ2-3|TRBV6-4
TGTGCCAGCAGTGAAGGCGGGGGGAGCACAGATACGCAGTATTTT
CASSEGGGSTDTQYF
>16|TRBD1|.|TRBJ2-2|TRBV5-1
TGCGCCACCCCTCTTTGGACAGGGGCGAACACCGGGGAGCTGTTTTTT
CATPLWTGANTGELFF
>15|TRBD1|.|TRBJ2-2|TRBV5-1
TGCGCCAGCAGCTTGGGGACAGGGGGCTCCGGGGAGCTGTTTTTT
CASSLGTGGSGELFF
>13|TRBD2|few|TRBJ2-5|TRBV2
TGTGCCAGCAGGATTAGCGGGGGGGAGACCCAGTACTTC
CASRISGGETQYF
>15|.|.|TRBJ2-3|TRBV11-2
TGTGCCAGCAGCTTAGGCGTACGGGGGACAGATACGCAGTATTTT
CASSLGVRGTDTQYF
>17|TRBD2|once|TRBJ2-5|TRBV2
TGTGCCAGCAGTGAAGCGCTGGGACTAGCGGGTGAAGAGACCCAGTACTTC
CASSEALGLAGEETQYF
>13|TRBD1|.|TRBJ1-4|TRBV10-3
TGTGCCACCAGGGACAGAACTAATGAAAAACTGTTTTTT
CATRDRTNEKLFF
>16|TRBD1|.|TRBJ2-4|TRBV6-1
TGTGCCAGCAGTGTCGGGACAGGAGGAGCCAAAAACATTCAGTACTTC
CASSVGTGGAKNIQYF
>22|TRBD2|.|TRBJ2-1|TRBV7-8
TGTGCCAGCAGCTCGGGCGGAGGACTAGCGGGGGGCCAACATAGCTCCTACAATGAGCAGTTCTTC
CASSSGGGLAGGQHSSYNEQFF
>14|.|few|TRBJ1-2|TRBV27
TGTGCCAGCAATCCCGGACAGCACATCTATGGCTACACCTTC
CASNPGQHIYGYTF
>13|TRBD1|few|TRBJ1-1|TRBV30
TGTGCCTGGAGTGTACAATCAGGGGGCATCGCTTTCTTT
CAWSVQSGGIAFF
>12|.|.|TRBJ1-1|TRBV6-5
TGTGCCAGCAGCCCCAGATACACTGAAGCTTTCTTT
CASSPRYTEAFF